This T cell receptor beta chain originates from a study of response to subunit inactivated influenza vaccine. Study results and caveats: The authors offered the suggestion that each seasonal influenza vaccination recruits few new T cells.

A word on this clonotype: What it binds is unknown.

TCRdb re-derived calls from the RT-PCR reads in MiXCR, one entry per CDR3 protein. The sample contains a few hundred thousand distinct CDR3 sequences, over 20% of which appear only once. This receptor was taken from a man between 50 and 75 years old who received an inactivated influenza vaccine. The sequences come from PBMCs from blood, collected about 20 months after vaccination.

The CDR3 DNA is TGTGCCAGCAGCCAAAGCGCCCGCACAGATACGCAGTATTTT. Amino acid sequence: CASSQSARTDTQYF. The chain employs TRBV3-1 and TRBJ2-3; D is ambiguous. The CDR3 covers 14 residues. Trimming stripped 2 bases from V and 1 base from J, with 7 bases between. Looked up from germline, CDR1 is LGHDT and CDR2 is YNNKEL (reference sequence).